This T cell receptor (beta chain) was retrieved from a study of cytomegalovirus exposure and HLA in healthy donors. Study-level findings and limits: An analysis was carried out at a later point. It showed that HLA-associated TCR beta chains were more clonally expanded than equally common non-associated chains.

Turning to this clone: The antigen remains undetermined. The junction differs from germline at one of its ends, possibly a read error.

PCR primers comprised 60 Vbeta and 13 Jbeta primers. The method was immunoSEQ multiplex PCR; TCRdb's version includes in-frame clones alone and lacks a portion of them. This listing includes tens of thousands of clones. Per germline, CDR1 LNHDA and CDR2 SQIVND (reference sequence). This CDR3 has 15 residues. Sequencing was done on a sample of PBMCs. This TCR was recovered from a woman aged 40 to 50 in good health and CMV-seronegative. V and J are TRBV19 and TRBJ1-1, with TRBD1 matching over 11 bases. The DNA for the CDR3 is TGTGCCAGTAATATAGGGACAGGGGGAACTGCTGAAGCTTTCTTT. As protein: CASNIGTGGTAEAFF.